This T cell receptor (beta chain) was observed in a study of response to subunit inactivated influenza vaccine. The study's findings and limits: Few new T cells, the authors suggested, are recruited by each seasonal influenza vaccination.

TCRdb analysed the RT-PCR reads with MiXCR anew, one entry per CDR3 protein. The sample shows about half a million distinct CDR3 sequences, about 10% of them seen only once. To note about this clonotype: What it binds is unknown.

The material sequenced was PBMCs from blood, taken 40 to 50 days after vaccination. The receptor's source is a man in his fifties who received an inactivated influenza vaccine.

The CDR3 DNA reads as TGTGCCACCGGACTAGCGGGGGATAGCACAGATACGCAGTATTTT. It is translated as CATGLAGDSTDTQYF. J is TRBJ2-3 and V is TRBV24-1, with 13 bases that match TRBD2. Germline lookup yields CDR1 KGHDR and CDR2 SFDVKD. V shed 9 bases, J shed 0 bases, and the junction held 2 bases outside the gene matches. The CDR3 runs to 15 residues.